This T cell receptor beta chain is from a study of blood T cell repertoires in COVID-19. Study-wide background: There were acute and convalescent COVID-19 samples, and they came from the United States, Italy and Spain. Nucleic acid was either cDNA or gDNA, and it came from T cells, B-cell-depleted T cells, or PBMCs.

The CDR3 totals 14 residues. V was pared by 0 bases and J by 5 bases, with 10 bases between. In germline, CDR1 is MNHEY, CDR2 SVGAGI. Per the study methods: Cell counts per sample came from amplifying reference gene primers. The repertoire was sequenced with immunoSEQ multiplex PCR; TCRdb's copy has only in-frame clones and lacks some. The V and J calls and clone size were taken over from that table, and D and trimming were inferred from the DNA. The repertoire holds around 250,000 clones, with approximately 85% as singletons. The receptor's source is a man aged 45-60 years with active or convalescent COVID-19. The source material was peripheral blood. The chain employs TRBV6-5 and TRBJ2-5, with D hard to call. The CDR3 region has the DNA TGTGCCAGCAGTTACTCGACTGCCCAGGAGACCCAGTACTTC. As protein: CASSYSTAQETQYF.